This entry describes one TCR beta chain. One junction end disagrees with the germline gene, perhaps due to a read error. The sample originates from a study of blood T cell repertoires in COVID-19. Patients at the Seattle site were enrolled during active infection and followed longitudinally. Sequencing was performed with immunoSEQ multiplex PCR; in TCRdb, only in-frame clones are kept and a portion is missing. The sample has about 160,000 clones; 90% to 95% are singletons. Germline loops: CDR1 SGDLS, CDR2 YYNGEE. The CDR3 totals 15 residues. The receptor's source is a woman in her sixties or seventies with COVID-19, enrolled during active disease. The V and J genes are TRBV9 and TRBJ1-3; TRBD1 aligns across 7 bases. The specimen sequenced was peripheral blood. This CDR3 reads CASSVVTGAGNTIYF. The CDR3 DNA is TGTGCCAGCAGCGTAGTCACAGGGGCTGGCAACACCATATATTTT.